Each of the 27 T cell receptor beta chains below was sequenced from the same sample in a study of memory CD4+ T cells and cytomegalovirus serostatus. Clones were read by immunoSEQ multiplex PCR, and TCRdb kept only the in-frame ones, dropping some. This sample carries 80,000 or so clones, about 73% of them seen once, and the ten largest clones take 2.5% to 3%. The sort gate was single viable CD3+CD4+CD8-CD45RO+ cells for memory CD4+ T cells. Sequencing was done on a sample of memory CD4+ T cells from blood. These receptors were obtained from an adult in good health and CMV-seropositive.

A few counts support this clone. In DNA form, the CDR3 reads TGCGCCAGCAGCTCGGGACAGGCCCGGACTGAAGCTTTCTTT. Protein: CASSSGQARTEAFF. The V and J genes are TRBV5-1 and TRBJ1-1; TRBD1 aligns across 8 bases. V shed 3 bases, J shed 5 bases, and the junction held 6 bases outside the gene matches. This CDR3 has 14 amino acids. Germline lookup yields CDR1 SGHRS and CDR2 YFSETQ.

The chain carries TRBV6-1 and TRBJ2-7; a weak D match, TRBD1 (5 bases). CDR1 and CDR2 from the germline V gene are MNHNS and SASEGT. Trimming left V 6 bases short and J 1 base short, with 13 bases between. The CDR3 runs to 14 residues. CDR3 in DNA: TGTGCCAGCAGCTTAGATCCAGGGTCCTACGAGCAGTACTTC. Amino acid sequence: CASSLDPGSYEQYF.

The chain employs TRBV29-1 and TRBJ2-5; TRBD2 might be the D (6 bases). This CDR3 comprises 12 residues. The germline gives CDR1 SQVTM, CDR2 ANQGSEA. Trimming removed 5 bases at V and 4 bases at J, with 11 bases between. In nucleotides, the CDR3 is TGCAGCGTTCGGGGGAGTGGAGAGACCCAGTACTTC. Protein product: CSVRGSGETQYF.

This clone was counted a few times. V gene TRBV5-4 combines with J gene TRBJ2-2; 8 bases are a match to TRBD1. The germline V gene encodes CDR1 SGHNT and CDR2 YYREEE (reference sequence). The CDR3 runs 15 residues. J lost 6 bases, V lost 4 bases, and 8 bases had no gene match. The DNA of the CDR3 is TGTGCCAGCAGCCCCGGTCAGGGGGCATCCGGGGAGCTGTTTTTT. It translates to CASSPGQGASGELFF.

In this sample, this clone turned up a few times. The CDR3 is CASSDRLTTEAFF. The DNA for the CDR3 is TGTGCCAGCAGCGATAGGCTTACCACTGAAGCTTTCTTT. The chain links TRBV7-2 to TRBJ1-1; D is unclear. The V end was cut by 5 bases, the J end by 4 bases, with 11 bases between. The CDR3 is made up of 13 amino acids. Germline V gives CDR1 SGHTA, CDR2 FQGNSA.

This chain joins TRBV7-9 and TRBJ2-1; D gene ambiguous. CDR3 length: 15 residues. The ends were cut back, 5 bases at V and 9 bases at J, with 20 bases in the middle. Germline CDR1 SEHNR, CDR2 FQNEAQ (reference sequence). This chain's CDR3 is CASSPVGWQVGEQFF. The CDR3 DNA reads TGTGCCAGCAGCCCCGTGGGGTGGCAGGTGGGTGAGCAGTTCTTC.

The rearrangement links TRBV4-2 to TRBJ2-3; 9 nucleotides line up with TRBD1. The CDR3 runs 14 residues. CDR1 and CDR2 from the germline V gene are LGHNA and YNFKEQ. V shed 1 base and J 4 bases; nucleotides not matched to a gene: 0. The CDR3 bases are TGTGCCAGCAGCCAAGGGACAGGGGCAGATACGCAGTATTTT. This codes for CASSQGTGADTQYF.

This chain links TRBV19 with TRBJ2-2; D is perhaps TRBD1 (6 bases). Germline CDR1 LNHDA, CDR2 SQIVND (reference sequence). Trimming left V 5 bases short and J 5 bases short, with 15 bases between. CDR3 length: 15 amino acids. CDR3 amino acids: CASSPQQGATGELFF. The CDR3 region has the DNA TGTGCCAGTAGTCCCCAACAGGGAGCAACCGGGGAGCTGTTTTTT.

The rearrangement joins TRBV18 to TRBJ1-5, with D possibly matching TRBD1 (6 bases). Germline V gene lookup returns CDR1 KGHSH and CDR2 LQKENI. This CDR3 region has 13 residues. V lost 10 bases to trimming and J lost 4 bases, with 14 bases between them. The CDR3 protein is CATGLGQNQPQHF. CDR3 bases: TGTGCCACCGGTCTAGGACAGAATCAGCCCCAGCATTTT.

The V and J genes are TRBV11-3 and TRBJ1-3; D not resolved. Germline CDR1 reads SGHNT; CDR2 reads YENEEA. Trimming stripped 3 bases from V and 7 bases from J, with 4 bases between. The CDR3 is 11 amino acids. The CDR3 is CASSLRNTIYF. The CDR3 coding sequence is TGTGCCAGCAGCTTGCGGAACACCATATATTTT.

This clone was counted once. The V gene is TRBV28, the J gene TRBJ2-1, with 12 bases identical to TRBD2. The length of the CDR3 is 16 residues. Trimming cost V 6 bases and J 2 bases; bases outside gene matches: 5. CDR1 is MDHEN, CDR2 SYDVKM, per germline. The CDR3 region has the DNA TGTGCCAGCAGGTCTCCTAGCGGGGGGGCCTACAATGAGCAGTTCTTC. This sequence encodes CASRSPSGGAYNEQFF.

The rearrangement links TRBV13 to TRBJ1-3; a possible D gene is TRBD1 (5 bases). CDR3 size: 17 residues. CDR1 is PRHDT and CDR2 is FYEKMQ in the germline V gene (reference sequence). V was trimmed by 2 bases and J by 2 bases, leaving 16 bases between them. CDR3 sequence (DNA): TGTGCCAGCAGCTTACGTGCCGGGGCTGGGGCTGGAAACACCATATATTTT. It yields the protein CASSLRAGAGAGNTIYF.

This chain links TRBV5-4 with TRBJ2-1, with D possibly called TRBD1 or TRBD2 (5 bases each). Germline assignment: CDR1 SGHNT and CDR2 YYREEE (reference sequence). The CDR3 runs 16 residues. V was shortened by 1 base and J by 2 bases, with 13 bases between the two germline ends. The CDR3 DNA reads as TGTGCCAGCAGCTTGAAGGGACCCGCGGCCTACAATGAGCAGTTCTTC. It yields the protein CASSLKGPAAYNEQFF.

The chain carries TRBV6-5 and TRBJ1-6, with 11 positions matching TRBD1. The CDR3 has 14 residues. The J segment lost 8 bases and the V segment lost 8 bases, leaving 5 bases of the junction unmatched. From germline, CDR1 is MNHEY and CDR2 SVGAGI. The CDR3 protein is CASARDRGYSPLHF. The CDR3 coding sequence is TGTGCCAGCGCGCGGGACAGGGGGTATTCACCCCTCCACTTT.

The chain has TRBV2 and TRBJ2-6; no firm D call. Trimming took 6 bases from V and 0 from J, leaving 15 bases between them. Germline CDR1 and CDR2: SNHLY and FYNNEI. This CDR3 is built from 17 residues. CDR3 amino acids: CASSVFGIDSGANVLTF. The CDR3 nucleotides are TGTGCCAGCAGCGTTTTTGGGATTGACTCTGGGGCCAACGTCCTGACTTTC.

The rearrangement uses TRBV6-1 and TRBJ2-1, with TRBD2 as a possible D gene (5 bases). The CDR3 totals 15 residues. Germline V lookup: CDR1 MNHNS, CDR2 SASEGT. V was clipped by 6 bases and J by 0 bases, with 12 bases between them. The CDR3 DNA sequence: TGTGCCAGCAGCCGGGATCAAAGCTCCTACAATGAGCAGTTCTTC. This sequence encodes CASSRDQSSYNEQFF.

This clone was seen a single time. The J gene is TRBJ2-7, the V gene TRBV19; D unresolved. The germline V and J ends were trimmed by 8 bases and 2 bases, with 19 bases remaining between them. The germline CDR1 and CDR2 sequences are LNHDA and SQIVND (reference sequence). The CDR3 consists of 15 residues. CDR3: CASSLGPGFAYEQYF. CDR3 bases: TGTGCCAGTTCCTTGGGCCCGGGCTTCGCCTACGAGCAGTACTTC.

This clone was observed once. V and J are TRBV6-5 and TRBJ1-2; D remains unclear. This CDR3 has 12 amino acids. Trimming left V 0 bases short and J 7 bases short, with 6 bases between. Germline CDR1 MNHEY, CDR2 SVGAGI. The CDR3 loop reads CASSYSGLGYTF. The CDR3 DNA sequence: TGTGCCAGCAGTTACTCCGGACTTGGCTACACCTTC.

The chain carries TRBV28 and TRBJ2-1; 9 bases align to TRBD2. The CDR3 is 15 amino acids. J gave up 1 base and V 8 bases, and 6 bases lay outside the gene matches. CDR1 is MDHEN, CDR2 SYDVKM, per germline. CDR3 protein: CASRLRGGSYNEQFF. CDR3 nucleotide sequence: TGTGCCAGCCGCCTGCGGGGGGGGTCCTACAATGAGCAGTTCTTC.

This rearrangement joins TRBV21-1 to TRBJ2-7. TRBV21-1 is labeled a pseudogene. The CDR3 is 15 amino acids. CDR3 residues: CASSKVRTVSYEQYV. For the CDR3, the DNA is TGTGCCAGCAGCAAAGTGCGGACGGTGTCTTACGAGCAGTACGTC.

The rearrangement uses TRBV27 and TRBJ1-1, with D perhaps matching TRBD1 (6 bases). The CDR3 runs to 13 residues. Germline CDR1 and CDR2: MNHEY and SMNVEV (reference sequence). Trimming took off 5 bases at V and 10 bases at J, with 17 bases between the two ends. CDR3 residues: CASSPSGGGGAFF. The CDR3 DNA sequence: TGTGCCAGCAGTCCCTCGGGGGGAGGGGGAGCTTTCTTT.

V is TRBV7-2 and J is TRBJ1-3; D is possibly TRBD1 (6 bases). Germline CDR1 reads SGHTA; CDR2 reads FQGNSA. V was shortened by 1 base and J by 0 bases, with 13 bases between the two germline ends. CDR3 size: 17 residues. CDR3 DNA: TGTGCCAGCAGCTTAGACAGGGACTCAAGCTCTGGAAACACCATATATTTT. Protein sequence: CASSLDRDSSSGNTIYF.

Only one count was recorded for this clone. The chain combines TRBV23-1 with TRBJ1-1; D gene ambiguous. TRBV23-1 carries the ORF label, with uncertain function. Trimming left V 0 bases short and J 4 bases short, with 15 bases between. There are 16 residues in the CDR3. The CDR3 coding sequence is TGCGCCAGCAGTCAATCGAGTCGGGGAAGGAGCACTGAAGCTTTCTTT. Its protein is CASSQSSRGRSTEAFF.

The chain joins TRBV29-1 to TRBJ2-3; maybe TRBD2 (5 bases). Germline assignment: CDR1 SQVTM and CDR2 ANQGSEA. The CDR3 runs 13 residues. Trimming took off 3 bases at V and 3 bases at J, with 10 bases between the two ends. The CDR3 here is CSVEMTGTDTQYF. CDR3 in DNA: TGCAGCGTTGAGATGACGGGAACAGATACGCAGTATTTT.

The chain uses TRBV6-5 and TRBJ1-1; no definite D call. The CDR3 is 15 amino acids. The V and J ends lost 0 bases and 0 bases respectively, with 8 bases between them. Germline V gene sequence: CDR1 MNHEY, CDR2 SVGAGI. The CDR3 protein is CASSYSRGLNTEAFF. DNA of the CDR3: TGTGCCAGCAGTTACTCACGCGGATTGAACACTGAAGCTTTCTTT.

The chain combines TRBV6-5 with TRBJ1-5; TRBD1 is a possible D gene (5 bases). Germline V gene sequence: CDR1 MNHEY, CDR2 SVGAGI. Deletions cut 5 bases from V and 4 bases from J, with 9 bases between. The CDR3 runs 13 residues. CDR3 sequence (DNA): TGTGCCAGCAGTCTTGACAGTAATCAGCCCCAGCATTTT. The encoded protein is CASSLDSNQPQHF.

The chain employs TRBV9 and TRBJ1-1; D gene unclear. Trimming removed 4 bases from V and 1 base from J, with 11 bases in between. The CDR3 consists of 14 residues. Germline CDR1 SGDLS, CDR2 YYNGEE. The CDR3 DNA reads TGTGCCAGCAGCCAATTTTCGGGGAACACTGAAGCTTTCTTT. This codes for CASSQFSGNTEAFF. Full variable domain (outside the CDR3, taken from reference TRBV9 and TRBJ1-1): DSGVTQTPKHLITATGQRVTLRCSPRSGDLSVYWYQQSLDQGLQFLIQYYNGEERAKGNILERFSAQQFPDLHSELNLSSLELGDSALYFCASSQFSGNTEAFFGQGTRLTVV.